This T cell receptor beta chain derives from a study of blood T cell repertoires in COVID-19 (dated by TCRdb to the early 2020s). For the wider study: Samples covering the acute and convalescent phases of COVID-19 were provided by collaborators in the United States, Italy and Spain. A de-identified subject ID, COVID-19 status, age in years and sex were almost always included in the sample metadata. Deeply sampled blood TCRbeta repertoires from subjects exposed to, actively infected with, or recovered from COVID-19 were included in the dataset. The repertoires were made available in a free public database intended to serve as a resource for research on the immune response to SARS-CoV-2. Where available, HLA class I and class II types were obtained from metadata supplied by the sample provider rather than from assay-based typing. The samples were drawn from two sources: the first 160 participants of the ongoing ImmuneRACE study, and about 1,300 subjects contributed by 6 global collaborators. The material from the prospective study consisted of cDNA or gDNA derived from T cells, B-cell-depleted T cells, or PBMCs.

This clone was picked up a small number of times. Which antigen it targets is not known. One base away there is no much larger clone; base qualities are not given. Summary of the overall study and its limitations: The amount of clinical and demographic metadata varied by source and participant and was provided uncurated.

TCRbeta CDR3 regions were amplified from genomic DNA using the immunoSEQ Assay, a bias-controlled multiplex PCR. In the original analysis: Within the assay, amplification of reference gene primers was used to estimate how many nucleated cells each sample contained. To quantify the absolute abundance of each unique TCRbeta CDR3 rearrangement, sequence reads were collapsed and filtered. For each sample, productive Simpson clonality was calculated as the square root of Simpson's diversity index across productive rearrangements. TCRdb provides this immuneACCESS table in a form limited to in-frame rearrangements. Some clones are lacking; in checked studies, under half of them reflect an unresolved V gene, and why the rest are absent is not known. Clone size and V and J calls were adopted from that table, with D and trimming inferred from the DNA. This sample is represented by 100,000 to 120,000 clones; about four fifths of them were singletons. The ten largest make up over 35% of the sample.

V is shortened by 3 bases, J by 8 bases, and the region joining them spans 10 bases. Including cysteine and phenylalanine, the CDR3 has 13 amino acids. Only CDR3 DNA is held: 39 bases, read in frame from base 1. The germline V gene (reference sequence) sets CDR1 to SEHNR and CDR2 to FQNEAQ. Whole blood was collected in K2EDTA tubes by collaborating institutions according to the institutions' own protocols. Collaborator samples were shipped for TCRbeta analysis as frozen whole blood, isolated PBMCs, or DNA extracted from either sample type. The sequenced sample was peripheral blood. This TCR came from a man older than 75 with acute or convalescent COVID-19. The chain couples TRBV7-9 to TRBJ1-4; the D gene is perhaps TRBD1, from 5 matching bases. The CDR3 amino acid sequence is: CASSFRVGEKLFF. The DNA sequence is as follows: TGTGCCAGCAGCTTCAGGGTAGGAGAAAAACTGTTTTTT.